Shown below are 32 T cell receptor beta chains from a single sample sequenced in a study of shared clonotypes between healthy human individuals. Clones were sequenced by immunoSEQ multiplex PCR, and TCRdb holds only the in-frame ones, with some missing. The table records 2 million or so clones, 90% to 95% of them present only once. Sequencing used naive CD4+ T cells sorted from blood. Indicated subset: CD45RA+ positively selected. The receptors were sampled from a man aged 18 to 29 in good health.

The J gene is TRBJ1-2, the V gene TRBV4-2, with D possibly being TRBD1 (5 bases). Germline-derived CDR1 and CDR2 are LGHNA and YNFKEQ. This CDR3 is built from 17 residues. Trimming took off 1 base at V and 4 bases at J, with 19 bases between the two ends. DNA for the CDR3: TGTGCCAGCAGCCAAGCTTTTGTAGGGACCGAAACCTATGGCTACACCTTC. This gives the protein CASSQAFVGTETYGYTF.

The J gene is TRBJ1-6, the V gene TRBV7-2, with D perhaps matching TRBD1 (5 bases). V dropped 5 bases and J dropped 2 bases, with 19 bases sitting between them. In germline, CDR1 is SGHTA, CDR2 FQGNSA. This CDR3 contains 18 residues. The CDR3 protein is CASSLFGTRVAYNSPLHF. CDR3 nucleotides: TGTGCCAGCAGCCTCTTCGGGACCCGGGTTGCCTATAATTCACCCCTCCACTTT.

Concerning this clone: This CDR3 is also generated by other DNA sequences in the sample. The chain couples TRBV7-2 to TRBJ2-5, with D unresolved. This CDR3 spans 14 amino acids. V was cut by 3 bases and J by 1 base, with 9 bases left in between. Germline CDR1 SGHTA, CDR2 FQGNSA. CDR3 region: CASSLQRAQETQYF. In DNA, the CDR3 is TGTGCCAGCAGCTTGCAAAGGGCCCAAGAGACCCAGTACTTC.

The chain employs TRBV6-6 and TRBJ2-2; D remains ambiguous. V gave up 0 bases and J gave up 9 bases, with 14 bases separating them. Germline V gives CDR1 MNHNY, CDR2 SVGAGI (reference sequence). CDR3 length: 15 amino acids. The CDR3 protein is CASSYSPQLTWELFF. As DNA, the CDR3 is TGTGCCAGCAGTTACTCGCCCCAGCTTACTTGGGAGCTGTTTTTT.

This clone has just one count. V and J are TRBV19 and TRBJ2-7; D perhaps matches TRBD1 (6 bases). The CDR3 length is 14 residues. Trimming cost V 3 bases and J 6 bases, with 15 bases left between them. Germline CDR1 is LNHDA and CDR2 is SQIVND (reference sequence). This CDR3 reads CASSITPGALEQYF. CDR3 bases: TGTGCCAGTAGTATTACGCCAGGGGCCCTCGAGCAGTACTTC.

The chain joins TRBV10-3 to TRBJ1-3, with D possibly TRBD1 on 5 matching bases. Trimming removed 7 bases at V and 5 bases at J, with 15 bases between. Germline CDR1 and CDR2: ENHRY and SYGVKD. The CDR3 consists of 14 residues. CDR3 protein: CAITDGAPRNTIYF. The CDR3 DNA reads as TGTGCCATCACCGACGGGGCACCCCGAAACACCATATATTTT.

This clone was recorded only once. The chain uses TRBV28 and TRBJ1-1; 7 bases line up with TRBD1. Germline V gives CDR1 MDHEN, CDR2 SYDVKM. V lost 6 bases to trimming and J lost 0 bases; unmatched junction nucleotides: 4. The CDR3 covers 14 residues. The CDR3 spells CASREGQMNTEAFF. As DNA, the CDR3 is TGTGCCAGCAGAGAGGGACAGATGAACACTGAAGCTTTCTTT. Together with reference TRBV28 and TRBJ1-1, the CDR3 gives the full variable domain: DVKVTQSSRYLVKRTGEKVFLECVQDMDHENMFWYRQDPGLGLRLIYFSYDVKMKEKGDIPEGYSVSREKKERFSLILESASTNQTSMYLCASREGQMNTEAFFGQGTRLTVV.

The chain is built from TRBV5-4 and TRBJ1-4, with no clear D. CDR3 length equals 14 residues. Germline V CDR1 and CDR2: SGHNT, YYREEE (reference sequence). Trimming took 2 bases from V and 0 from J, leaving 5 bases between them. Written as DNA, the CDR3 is TGTGCCAGCAGCTTCACCACAACTAATGAAAAACTGTTTTTT. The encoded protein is CASSFTTTNEKLFF.

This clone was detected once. The CDR3 nucleotides are TGTGCCGCTGGCCGGGATCCCACAGATACGCAGTATTTT. Its protein is CAAGRDPTDTQYF. The chain combines TRBV15 with TRBJ2-3, with D perhaps TRBD2 (5 bases). Trimming shortened V by 11 bases and J by 2 bases, and 14 bases separated the two germline ends. The CDR3 runs to 13 residues. CDR1 is LNHNV and CDR2 is YYDKDF in the germline V gene (reference sequence).

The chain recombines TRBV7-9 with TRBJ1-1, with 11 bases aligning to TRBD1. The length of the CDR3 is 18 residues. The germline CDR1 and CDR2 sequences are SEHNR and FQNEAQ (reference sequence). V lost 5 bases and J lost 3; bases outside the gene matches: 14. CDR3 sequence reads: CASSQRPGQGVPHTEAFF. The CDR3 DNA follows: TGTGCCAGCAGCCAACGACCGGGACAGGGGGTGCCGCACACTGAAGCTTTCTTT. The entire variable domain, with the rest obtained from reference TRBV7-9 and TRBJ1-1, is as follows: DTGVSQNPRHKITKRGQNVTFRCDPISEHNRLYWYRQTLGQGPEFLTYFQNEAQLEKSRLLSDRFSAERPKGSFSTLEIQRTEQGDSAMYLCASSQRPGQGVPHTEAFFGQGTRLTVV.

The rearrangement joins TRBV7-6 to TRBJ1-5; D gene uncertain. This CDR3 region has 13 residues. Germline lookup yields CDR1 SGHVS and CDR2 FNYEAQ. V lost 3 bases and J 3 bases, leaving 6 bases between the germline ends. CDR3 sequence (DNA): TGTGCCAGCAGCTTTAGGGACAATCAGCCCCAGCATTTT. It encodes CASSFRDNQPQHF.

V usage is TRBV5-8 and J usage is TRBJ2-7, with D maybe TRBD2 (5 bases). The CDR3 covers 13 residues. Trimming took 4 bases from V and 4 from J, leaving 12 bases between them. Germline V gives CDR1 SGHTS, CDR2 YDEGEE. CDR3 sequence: CASSQARRYEQYF. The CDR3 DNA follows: TGTGCCAGCAGCCAAGCGAGGAGGTACGAGCAGTACTTC.

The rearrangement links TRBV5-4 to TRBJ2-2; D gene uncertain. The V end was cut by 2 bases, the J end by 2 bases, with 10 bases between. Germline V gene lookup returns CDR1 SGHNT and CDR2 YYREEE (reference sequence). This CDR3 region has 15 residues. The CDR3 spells CASSFTSRNTGELFF. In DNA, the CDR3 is TGTGCCAGCAGCTTCACTTCCAGAAACACCGGGGAGCTGTTTTTT.

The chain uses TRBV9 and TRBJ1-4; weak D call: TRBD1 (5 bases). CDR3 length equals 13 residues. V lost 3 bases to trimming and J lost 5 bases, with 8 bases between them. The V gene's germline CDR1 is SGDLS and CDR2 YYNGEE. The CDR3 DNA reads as TGTGCCAGCAGCGCGGGACCCAATGAAAAACTGTTTTTT. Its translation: CASSAGPNEKLFF.

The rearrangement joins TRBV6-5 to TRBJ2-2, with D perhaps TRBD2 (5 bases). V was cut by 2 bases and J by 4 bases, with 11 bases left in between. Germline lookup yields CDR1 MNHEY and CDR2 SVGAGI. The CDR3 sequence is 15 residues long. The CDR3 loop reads CASSYGSDRTGELFF. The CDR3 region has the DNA TGTGCCAGCAGTTACGGGAGCGACCGCACCGGGGAGCTGTTTTTT.

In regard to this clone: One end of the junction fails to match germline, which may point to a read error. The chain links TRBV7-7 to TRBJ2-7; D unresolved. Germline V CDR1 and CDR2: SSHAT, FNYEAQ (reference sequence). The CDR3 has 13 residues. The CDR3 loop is CASSSRLGYEQYF. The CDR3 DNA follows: TGTGCTAGCAGCTCAAGACTGGGCTACGAGCAGTACTTC.

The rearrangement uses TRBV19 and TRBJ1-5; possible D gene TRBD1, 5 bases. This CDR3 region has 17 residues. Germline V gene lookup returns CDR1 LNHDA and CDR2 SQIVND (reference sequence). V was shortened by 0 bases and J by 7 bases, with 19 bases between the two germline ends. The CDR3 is CASSIEFGAGSRQPQHF. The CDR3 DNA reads TGTGCCAGTAGTATAGAATTTGGGGCAGGGTCACGCCAGCCCCAGCATTTT.

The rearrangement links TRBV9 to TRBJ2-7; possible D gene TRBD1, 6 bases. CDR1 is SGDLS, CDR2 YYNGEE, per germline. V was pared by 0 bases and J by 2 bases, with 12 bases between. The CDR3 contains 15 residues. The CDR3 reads CASSVEAQGTYEQYF. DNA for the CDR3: TGTGCCAGCAGCGTAGAGGCACAGGGAACCTACGAGCAGTACTTC. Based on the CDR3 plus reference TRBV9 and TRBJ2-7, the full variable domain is DSGVTQTPKHLITATGQRVTLRCSPRSGDLSVYWYQQSLDQGLQFLIQYYNGEERAKGNILERFSAQQFPDLHSELNLSSLELGDSALYFCASSVEAQGTYEQYFGPGTRLTVT.

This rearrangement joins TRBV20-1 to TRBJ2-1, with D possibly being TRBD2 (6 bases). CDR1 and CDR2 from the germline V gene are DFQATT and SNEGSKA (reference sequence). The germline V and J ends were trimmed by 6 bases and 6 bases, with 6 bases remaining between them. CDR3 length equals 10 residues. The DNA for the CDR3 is TGCAGTGCACTAGCCAATGAGCAGTTCTTC. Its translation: CSALANEQFF.

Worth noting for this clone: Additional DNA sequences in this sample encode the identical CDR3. The chain's CDR3 is CASSLNSPLHF. The CDR3 DNA sequence: TGTGCCAGCAGTTTGAATTCACCCCTCCACTTT. The chain recombines TRBV7-2 with TRBJ1-6; D is ambiguous. The CDR3 loop spans 11 amino acids. Germline V gene lookup returns CDR1 SGHTA and CDR2 FQGNSA. Between the trimmed V and J ends, which lost 6 bases and 7 bases, there was a span of 4 bases.

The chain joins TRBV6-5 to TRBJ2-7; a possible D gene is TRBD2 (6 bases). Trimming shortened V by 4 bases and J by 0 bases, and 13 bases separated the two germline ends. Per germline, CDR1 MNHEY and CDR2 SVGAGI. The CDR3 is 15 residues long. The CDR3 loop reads CASSSVAVGSYEQYF. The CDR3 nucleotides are TGTGCCAGCAGTTCTGTAGCGGTGGGCTCCTACGAGCAGTACTTC.

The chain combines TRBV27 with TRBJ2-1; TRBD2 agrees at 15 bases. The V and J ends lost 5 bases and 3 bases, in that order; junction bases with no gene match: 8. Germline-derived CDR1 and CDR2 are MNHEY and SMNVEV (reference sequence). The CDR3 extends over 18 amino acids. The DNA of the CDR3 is TGTGCCAGCAGTCCAGGACTAGCGGGGGGGCCAGGCTACAATGAGCAGTTCTTC. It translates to CASSPGLAGGPGYNEQFF.

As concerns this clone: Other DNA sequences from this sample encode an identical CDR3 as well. The CDR3 is CASSPGTEAFF. The CDR3 DNA sequence: TGTGCCAGCTCACCTGGCACTGAAGCTTTCTTT. The J gene is TRBJ1-1, the V gene TRBV18; no reliable D call. This CDR3 has 11 residues. Trimming took off 3 bases at V and 4 bases at J, with 3 bases between the two ends. The V gene's germline CDR1 is KGHSH and CDR2 LQKENI.

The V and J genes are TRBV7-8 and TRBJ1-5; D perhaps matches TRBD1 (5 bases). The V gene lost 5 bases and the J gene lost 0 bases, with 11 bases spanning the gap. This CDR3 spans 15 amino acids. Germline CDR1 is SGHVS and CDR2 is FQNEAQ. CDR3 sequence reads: CASSTDSYSNQPQHF. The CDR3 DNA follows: TGTGCCAGCAGCACCGACAGTTATAGCAATCAGCCCCAGCATTTT.

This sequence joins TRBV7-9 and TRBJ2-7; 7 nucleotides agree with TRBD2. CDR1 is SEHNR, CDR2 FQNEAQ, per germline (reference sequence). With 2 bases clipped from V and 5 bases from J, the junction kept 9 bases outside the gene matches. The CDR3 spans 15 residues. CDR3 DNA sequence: TGTGCCAGCAGCTTACGGGGGAGGGCCGCTGACGAGCAGTACTTC. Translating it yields CASSLRGRAADEQYF.

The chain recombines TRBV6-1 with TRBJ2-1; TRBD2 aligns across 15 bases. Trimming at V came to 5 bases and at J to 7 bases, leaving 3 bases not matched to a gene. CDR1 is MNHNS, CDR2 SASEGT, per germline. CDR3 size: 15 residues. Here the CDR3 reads CASSSGLAGGNEQFF. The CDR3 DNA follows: TGTGCCAGCAGTTCGGGACTAGCGGGAGGTAATGAGCAGTTCTTC.

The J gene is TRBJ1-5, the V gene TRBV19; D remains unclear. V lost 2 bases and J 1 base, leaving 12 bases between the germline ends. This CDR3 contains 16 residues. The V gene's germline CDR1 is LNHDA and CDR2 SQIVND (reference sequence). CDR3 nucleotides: TGTGCCAGTAGTATATCCGGACCTTGGAGCAATCAGCCCCAGCATTTT. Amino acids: CASSISGPWSNQPQHF.

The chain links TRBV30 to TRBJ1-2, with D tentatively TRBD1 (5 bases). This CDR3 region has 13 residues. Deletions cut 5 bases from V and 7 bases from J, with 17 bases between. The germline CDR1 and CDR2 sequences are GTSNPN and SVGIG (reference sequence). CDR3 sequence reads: CAWHDSPRGGYTF. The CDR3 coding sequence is TGTGCCTGGCATGACAGCCCCCGGGGTGGCTACACCTTC.

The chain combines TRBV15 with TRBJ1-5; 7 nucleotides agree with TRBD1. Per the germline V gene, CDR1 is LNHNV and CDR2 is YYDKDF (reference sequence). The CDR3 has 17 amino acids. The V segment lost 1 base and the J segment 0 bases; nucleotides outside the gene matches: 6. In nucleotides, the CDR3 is TGTGCCACCAGCAGAGCAGGCGCAGGGGGTAGCAATCAGCCCCAGCATTTT. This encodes CATSRAGAGGSNQPQHF. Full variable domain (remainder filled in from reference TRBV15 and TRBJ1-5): DAMVIQNPRYQVTQFGKPVTLSCSQTLNHNVMYWYQQKSSQAPKLLFHYYDKDFNNEADTPDNFQSRRPNTSFCFLDIRSPGLGDTAMYLCATSRAGAGGSNQPQHFGDGTRLSIL.

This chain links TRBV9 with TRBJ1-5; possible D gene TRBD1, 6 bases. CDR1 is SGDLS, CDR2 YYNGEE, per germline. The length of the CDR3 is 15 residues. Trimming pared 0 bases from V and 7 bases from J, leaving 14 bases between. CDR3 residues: CASSVDGRGGQPQHF. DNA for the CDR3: TGTGCCAGCAGCGTAGACGGCAGGGGCGGACAGCCCCAGCATTTT.

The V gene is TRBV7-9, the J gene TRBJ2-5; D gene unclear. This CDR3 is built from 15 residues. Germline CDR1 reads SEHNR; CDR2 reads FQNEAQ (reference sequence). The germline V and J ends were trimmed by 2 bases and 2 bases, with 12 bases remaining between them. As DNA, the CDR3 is TGTGCCAGCAGCTTAACCCCCCAGAGGCAAGAGACCCAGTACTTC. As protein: CASSLTPQRQETQYF.

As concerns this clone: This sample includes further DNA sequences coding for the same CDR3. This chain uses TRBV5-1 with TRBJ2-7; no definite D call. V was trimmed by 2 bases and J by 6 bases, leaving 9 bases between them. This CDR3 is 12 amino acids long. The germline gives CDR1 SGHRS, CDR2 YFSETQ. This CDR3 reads CASSFGVREQYF. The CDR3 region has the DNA TGCGCCAGCAGCTTTGGGGTCCGCGAGCAGTACTTC.